This T cell receptor (beta chain) was sequenced in a study of PD-1 blockade in classical Hodgkin lymphoma (dated by TCRdb to between 2020 and 2021). A note on the overall study: Nivolumab dosing was 3 mg/kg intravenously every 2 weeks, continuing until either disease progression or unacceptable toxicity. To define a peripheral blood immune signature of response to PD-1 blockade in classical Hodgkin lymphoma, the study combined TCR beta sequencing with CyTOF. Results the study describes overall, beyond this receptor: Trial patients with a complete response had baseline diversity similar to that of newly diagnosed patients, while partial responders and progressors had significantly lower diversity. Only a single clinical trial cohort was studied, and what caused the repertoire differences, possibly disease activity or prior therapy, remained undefined. Baseline TCR diversity was reported to be lower in newly diagnosed patients than in healthy donors and to be lower still in relapsed/refractory patients. CD4+ but not CD8+ TCR diversity rose significantly by C4D1 (p=0.0027 vs p=0.16), most apparent in complete responders (p=0.02). Lower diversity was observed in patients in whom nivolumab was started less than 1 year after ASCT, and these patients were excluded from later analyses so that confounding by immune reconstitution would be avoided.

The CDR3 has 16 amino acids, counting the end cysteine and phenylalanine. Solely the CDR3 DNA is kept, with 48 bases framed from the first base. The germline V gene gives CDR1 as SGHRS and CDR2 as YFSETQ. The V end loses 5 bases and the J end loses 1 base, and a stretch of 18 bases separates them. The sample's time point label is to be understood as: cycle 1 day 1 (C1D1), immediately before nivolumab initiation. Every trial patient had relapsed following autologous stem cell transplantation, and prior brentuximab vedotin exposure was what differed among cohorts A, B and C. The trial cohort was composed of 56 patients with relapsed/refractory classical Hodgkin lymphoma, for whom complete response, partial response or progressive disease was recorded as best overall response. In the multi-cohort phase II CheckMate 205 trial, trial patients received single-agent nivolumab. An independent review committee assessed best overall response using the 2007 International Working Group response criteria. Trial PBMCs were obtained immediately prior to nivolumab initiation (C1D1) and on therapy at cycle 2 day 1 and cycle 4 day 1. Peripheral blood was collected in 8 mL Vacutainer Cell Preparation Tubes, from which PBMCs were isolated by centrifugation and then cryopreserved.

A word on this clone: Its antigen is currently not known. Base qualities were left out, and no much larger clone turns up one base away.

The Qiagen DNeasy kit was used to extract genomic DNA both from unsorted PBMCs and from the negatively selected CD4+ and CD8+ fractions. Amplification of TCR beta CDR3 regions was done by immunoSEQ multiplex PCR with primers that anneal to V and J segments. A synthetic immune receptor repertoire was used to minimize amplification bias, and any residual bias was removed computationally once sequencing was done. For the original study's pipeline: Repertoire diversity was quantified as the Shannon entropy index using custom Python scripts. Unsorted, CD4+ and CD8+ repertoires were analyzed separately, except for combined analyses in which CD4+ and CD8+ sequences were merged in silico. A clone was considered expanded if an increase in frequency of at least 2-fold after treatment relative to C1D1 was found, and a pseudocount of 0.5 was applied to clones undetected at baseline. Singleton clones were defined as clones with 0 or 1 copy at C1D1, and non-singleton clones were defined as clones with 2 or more copies. Clones expanded in unsorted samples were labelled as CD4+, CD8+ or unknown by matching protein sequences in sorted samples from the same patient. Diversity changes from C1D1 to C4D1 were tested in paired samples using Wilcoxon tests. In TCRdb, the immuneACCESS table is reduced to in-frame sequences with V and J assigned. These tables do not hold every clone; where another copy was compared, an unresolved V gene accounts for under half, and the others remain unexplained. D and trimming were read from the DNA, whereas the V and J calls and clone size are those reported in that table. The sample data list about 41,000 clones, and 65% to 80% of these were observed just once. The biggest ten clones account for about a fifth of the sample.

This sequence uses TRBV5-1 and TRBJ1-1, with the D segment identity uncertain. The source of this sequence is a human donor with classical Hodgkin lymphoma. Sequencing was performed on peripheral blood mononuclear cells (PBMCs), taken at baseline. The CDR3 region: CASRPGVTGRNTEAFF. The DNA is as follows: TGCGCCAGCAGACCCGGAGTAACCGGGCGGAACACTGAAGCTTTCTTT. When the CDR3 is completed using the reference TRBV5-1 and TRBJ1-1 genes on either side, the full variable domain is KAGVTQTPRYLIKTRGQQVTLSCSPISGHRSVSWYQQTPGQGLQFLFEYFSETQRNKGNFPGRFSGRQFSNSRSEMNVSTLELGDSALYLCASRPGVTGRNTEAFFGQGTRLTVV.